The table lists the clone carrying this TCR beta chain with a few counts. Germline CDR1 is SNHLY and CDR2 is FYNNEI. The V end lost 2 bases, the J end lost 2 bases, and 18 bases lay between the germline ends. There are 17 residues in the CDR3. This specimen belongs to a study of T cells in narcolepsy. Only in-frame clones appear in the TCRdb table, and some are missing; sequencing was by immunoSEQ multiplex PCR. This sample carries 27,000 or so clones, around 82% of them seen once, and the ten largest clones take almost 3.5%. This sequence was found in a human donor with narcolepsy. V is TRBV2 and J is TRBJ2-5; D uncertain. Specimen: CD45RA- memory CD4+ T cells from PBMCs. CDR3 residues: CASSETAGSRAQETQYF. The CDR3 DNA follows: TGTGCCAGCAGTGAAACTGCCGGTAGTAGGGCTCAAGAGACCCAGTACTTC. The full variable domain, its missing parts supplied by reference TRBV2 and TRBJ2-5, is EPEVTQTPSHQVTQMGQEVILRCVPISNHLYFYWYRQILGQKVEFLVSFYNNEISEKSEIFDDQFSVERPDGSNFTLKIRSTKLEDSAMYFCASSETAGSRAQETQYFGPGTRLLVL.